This is a list of T cell receptor beta chains from one sample in a study of blood T cell repertoires in COVID-19. The protocol was immunoSEQ multiplex PCR, while the TCRdb copy is restricted to in-frame clones and leaves out a portion. Here the sample spans 230,000 or so clones, about 85% being singletons. Source material: PBMCs or T cells enriched from blood (not recorded which). The receptors derive from a woman aged 25 to 39 who had recovered from COVID-19. CDR3s include the opening cysteine and the closing phenylalanine or tryptophan. A D gene is named only where the DNA matches it firmly. Some rows mark clone size as missing; the rest say once, few, many or name a class of expanded clone.

J gene	D gene	V gene	clone size	CDR3 DNA	CDR3 protein
TRBJ2-1	TRBD1	TRBV6-2/TRBV6-3	.	TGTGCCAGCAGTCTTTGGCCGGGACAGCTCTACAATGAGCAGTTCTTC	CASSLWPGQLYNEQFF
TRBJ2-5	TRBD1	TRBV2	.	TGTGCCAGCAGTGCCATCAGGGGGCGGACAGAGACCCAGTACTTC	CASSAIRGRTETQYF
TRBJ1-6	.	TRBV4-3	few	TGCGCCAGCAGCCAAGACAGGGGTGGGGATTCACCCCTCCACTTT	CASSQDRGGDSPLHF
TRBJ1-3	.	TRBV29-1	.	TGCAGCGTTGCTGGGGGGTCGGACTCTGGAAACACCATATATTTT	CSVAGGSDSGNTIYF
TRBJ1-2	.	TRBV9	.	TGTGCCAGCAGCGTCGACAGGACACAATATGGCTACACCTTC	CASSVDRTQYGYTF
TRBJ2-1	TRBD2	TRBV10-2	.	TGCGCCAGCAGAACAAGCGGGGGGCCATACTACAATGAGCAGTTCTTC	CASRTSGGPYYNEQFF
TRBJ2-7	TRBD2	TRBV19	.	TGTGCCAGTAGTGGTGGCGGGGGACCCTACGAGCAGTACTTC	CASSGGGGPYEQYF
TRBJ2-3	TRBD2	TRBV2	.	TGTGCCAGCAGTTGGGTTTTAGCGGGGGTAACAGATACGCAGTATTTT	CASSWVLAGVTDTQYF
TRBJ2-1	TRBD2	TRBV19	.	TGTGCCAGTATGGTGGGGGGGGACTACAATGAGCAGTTCTTC	CASMVGGDYNEQFF
TRBJ2-7	TRBD1	TRBV4-3	.	TGCGCCAGCAGCCAAGATCACAGGGGACCCTACGAGCAGTACTTC	CASSQDHRGPYEQYF
TRBJ2-7	.	TRBV5-1	.	TGCGCCAGCAGCTTGGAACGGAGAACTTACGAGCAGTACTTC	CASSLERRTYEQYF
TRBJ1-2	.	TRBV12-3/TRBV12-4	.	TGTGCCAGCAGTTTATCAGACTTCTCTGGCTACACCTTC	CASSLSDFSGYTF
TRBJ1-2	TRBD1	TRBV5-1	.	TGCGCCAGCAGCTTGGCCGATCCGGGACAGGGGTTTGGCTACACCTTC	CASSLADPGQGFGYTF
TRBJ1-1	TRBD1	TRBV19	.	TGTGCCAGTAGTATAGGGACAGGGGGGGTGAACACTGAAGCTTTCTTT	CASSIGTGGVNTEAFF
TRBJ1-1	.	TRBV11-3	.	TGTGCCAGCAGCCAGGAGGGAGCCACTGAAGCTTTCTTT	CASSQEGATEAFF
TRBJ1-4	.	TRBV11-2	.	TGTGCCAGCAGCTTAGATCGGGATGAAAAACTGTTTTTT	CASSLDRDEKLFF
TRBJ2-1	.	TRBV5-1	.	TGCGCCAGCAGCCAGGAGGGATACTTATTCCATGAGCAGTTCTTC	CASSQEGYLFHEQFF
TRBJ2-1	TRBD1	TRBV7-9	.	TGTGCCAGCAGCTTAGGGCAGGGGGCTTACAATGAGCAGTTCTTC	CASSLGQGAYNEQFF
TRBJ2-1	.	TRBV6-4	.	TGTGCCAGCAAGAGACAGCACAATGAGCAGTTCTTC	CASKRQHNEQFF
TRBJ2-1	TRBD2	TRBV7-2	.	TGTGCCAGCAGCAAACTAGCGGGGGGGCCGAATGAGCAGTTCTTC	CASSKLAGGPNEQFF
TRBJ1-2	.	TRBV6-2/TRBV6-3	.	TGTGCCAGCAGTTACGGGTCAGGTTATGGCTACACCTTC	CASSYGSGYGYTF
TRBJ1-3	.	TRBV6-5	.	TGTGCCAGCAGAACCCGACCGGGAACTGGAAACACCATATATTTT	CASRTRPGTGNTIYF
TRBJ1-5	TRBD1	TRBV7-2	.	TGTGCCAGCAGCCCGGACAGGGGAGGTCAGCCCCAGCATTTT	CASSPDRGGQPQHF
TRBJ1-1	.	TRBV7-7	.	TGTGCTAGCAGCTACCGACAGCACACTGAAGCTTTCTTT	CASSYRQHTEAFF
TRBJ1-5	TRBD1	TRBV7-2	few	TGTGCCAGCAGCTTATCGGGACAGCTCAATCAGCCCCAGCATTTT	CASSLSGQLNQPQHF
TRBJ1-2	TRBD1	TRBV5-1	.	TGCGCCAGCAGCTTGACGAGGCCGGGACAGGGGTATGGCTACACCTTC	CASSLTRPGQGYGYTF
TRBJ2-5	TRBD2	TRBV7-2	.	TGTGCCAGCAGCTCCGTATCCGGGACTAGCGGGAAAGAGACCCAGTACTTC	CASSSVSGTSGKETQYF
TRBJ2-5	TRBD2	TRBV5-1	.	TGCGCCAGCAGGAGAGGAACATCGACTAGCGGGGGGCCGGAAGAGACCCAGTACTTC	CASRRGTSTSGGPEETQYF
TRBJ2-3	TRBD2	TRBV3-1/TRBV3-2	.	TGTGCCAGCAGCAGCCAAGAAGAGAGTAGCGGGGGGGCCGCAGATACGCAGTATTTT	CASSSQEESSGGAADTQYF
TRBJ1-1	.	TRBV11-2	.	TGTGCCAGCAGCTTAGTCCGGAGGGGCACTGAAGCTTTCTTT	CASSLVRRGTEAFF
TRBJ2-3	TRBD1	TRBV12-5	.	TGTGCTAGTGGTACGGCGACAGGGTCGGATACGCAGTATTTT	CASGTATGSDTQYF
TRBJ1-1	TRBD1	TRBV10-3	.	TGTGCCATCAGTGATATTGGACAGGGAAACACTGAAGCTTTCTTT	CAISDIGQGNTEAFF
TRBJ1-1	.	TRBV7-6	.	TGTGCCAGCAGCTTCGGGGAGAACACTGAAGCTTTCTTT	CASSFGENTEAFF
TRBJ2-7	TRBD1	TRBV15	.	TGTGCCACCAGCAGGCAAACAGGGGGCGGTTGGTACGAGCAGTACTTC	CATSRQTGGGWYEQYF
TRBJ1-1	TRBD1	TRBV4-2	few	TGTGCCAGCAGCCAAGATCGGGCCTTCGGGACAGACACTGAAGCTTTCTTT	CASSQDRAFGTDTEAFF
TRBJ2-7	.	TRBV5-1	.	TGCGCCAGCAGCTTGGTAGTATCCTACGAGCAGTACTTC	CASSLVVSYEQYF
TRBJ2-7	TRBD1	TRBV7-7	.	TGTGCTAGCAAAGGGACAGCCGGTCGCTACGAGCAGTACTTC	CASKGTAGRYEQYF
TRBJ2-7	TRBD1	TRBV6-6	few	TGTGCCAGCAGTCTTTATCAGGACAGGGGGGGTTCCTACGAGCAGTACTTC	CASSLYQDRGGSYEQYF
TRBJ2-3	TRBD2	TRBV9	few	TGTGCCAGCAGCTCAAGGGAGGGAAACACAGATACGCAGTATTTT	CASSSREGNTDTQYF
TRBJ2-1	TRBD1	TRBV5-8	once	TGTGCCAGCAGCTTGGGGACAGGATCCTACAATGAGCAGTTCTTC	CASSLGTGSYNEQFF
TRBJ1-5	.	TRBV2	once	TGTGCCAGTATGTCGGGTGGTCTCGGCAATCAGCCCCAGCATTTT	CASMSGGLGNQPQHF
TRBJ2-2	.	TRBV2	once	TGTGCCAGCAGTGAATCAGGGGTCGACACCGGGGAGCTGTTTTTT	CASSESGVDTGELFF
TRBJ1-5	.	TRBV5-1	few	TGCGCCAGCAGCTTGGGACAGAGCAATCAGCCCCAGCATTTT	CASSLGQSNQPQHF
TRBJ2-6	TRBD1	TRBV27	.	TGTGCCAGCAAACTCAGGGGGAAACTGAACTCTGGGGCCAACGTCCTGACTTTC	CASKLRGKLNSGANVLTF
TRBJ1-4	.	TRBV27	.	TGTGCCAGCAGTTCTTATGGCATTACTAATGAAAAACTGTTTTTT	CASSSYGITNEKLFF
TRBJ1-4	.	TRBV29-1	.	TGCAGCGTCCACAGGGCGGGGGATGAAAAACTGTTTTTT	CSVHRAGDEKLFF
TRBJ1-1	.	TRBV19	.	TGTGCCAGTAGTATGCAGGTGAGGAACACTGAAGCTTTCTTT	CASSMQVRNTEAFF
TRBJ2-5	.	TRBV4-1	.	TGCGCCAGCAGCGATGGATCAGGGGAGTACGAGACCCAGTACTTC	CASSDGSGEYETQYF
TRBJ2-5	.	TRBV4-1	few	TGCGCCAGCAGCCAAGCGATCTTTTTTATTAGCTCCCGCCAAGAGACCCAGTACTTC	CASSQAIFFISSRQETQYF
TRBJ1-1	.	TRBV6-4	.	TGTGCCAGCAGTGACTCGACACGCGGCGCAGGGGACACTGAAGCTTTCTTT	CASSDSTRGAGDTEAFF
TRBJ1-4	.	TRBV28	.	TGTGCCAGCAGTTTAGTCCTTAATGAAAAACTGTTTTTT	CASSLVLNEKLFF
TRBJ1-1	.	TRBV20-1	.	TGCAGTGTCAGAGGGTGGCCTGAAGCTTTCTTT	CSVRGWPEAFF
TRBJ1-2	TRBD1	TRBV7-3	.	TGTGCCAGCAGCCCCGGACAGGGGGCATATGGCTACACCTTC	CASSPGQGAYGYTF
TRBJ2-5	TRBD2	TRBV10-3	once	TGTGCCATCAGTGAAGGACTAGGACTAGCGGGGCAAGAGACCCAGTACTTC	CAISEGLGLAGQETQYF
TRBJ1-2	.	TRBV25-1	.	TGTGCCAGCAGTGAAGGTAGCTATGGCTACACCTTC	CASSEGSYGYTF
TRBJ1-3	TRBD1	TRBV5-6	.	TGTGCCAGCAGCTTCTTAGGAGGGGGCGAAGGAAACACCATATATTTT	CASSFLGGGEGNTIYF
TRBJ2-1	.	TRBV9	.	TGTGCCAGCAGCGACGGGACTCCCGGCGAGCAGTTCTTC	CASSDGTPGEQFF
TRBJ1-5	TRBD1	TRBV5-1	.	TGCGCCAGCAGCTTCCGAGACAGGGAAGGCGATCAGCCCCAGCATTTT	CASSFRDREGDQPQHF